The sequence of this TCR beta chain was determined in a study of CD8+CD57+ T cells in acquired aplastic anemia. The wider study: Mean DNA quantity obtained from sorted CD4+ and CD8+ cells was 2.5 to 4 ug.

Germline V gene data show CDR1 as SGHRS and CDR2 as YFSETQ. V gave up 0 bases and J gave up 0 bases; unmatched junction bases: 5. The CDR3 length is 16 residues. Previously, flow cytometry had revealed CD8+CD57+ cell expansion in the patients chosen for sequencing. Everyone among the patients had severe acquired aplastic anemia. When blood sampling took place, the patients had received no therapy. Comments on this clonotype: Antigen: not known.

TCR beta VDJ and CDR3 profiling used genomic DNA as template. Via MiXCR, TCRdb re-called the reads, giving one row per CDR3 protein. This sample has a few hundred thousand distinct CDR3 sequences, with roughly 59% found just once. Study conclusions and caveats: Overlapping CD8+ CDR3 repertoires of patients and controls contained under 35 shared sequences.

The TCR sequence derives from a human donor with aplastic anemia. What was sequenced was sorted CD4+, CD8+, or CD8+CD57+ T cells (not recorded which) from PBMCs. The gene calls are TRBV5-1 and TRBJ1-1; 7 positions match TRBD1. In DNA form, the CDR3 reads TGCGCCAGCAGCTTGGCCAGGGGGGATATGAACACTGAAGCTTTCTTT. This gives the protein CASSLARGDMNTEAFF. Full variable domain (rest looked up from reference TRBV5-1 and TRBJ1-1): KAGVTQTPRYLIKTRGQQVTLSCSPISGHRSVSWYQQTPGQGLQFLFEYFSETQRNKGNFPGRFSGRQFSNSRSEMNVSTLELGDSALYLCASSLARGDMNTEAFFGQGTRLTVV.